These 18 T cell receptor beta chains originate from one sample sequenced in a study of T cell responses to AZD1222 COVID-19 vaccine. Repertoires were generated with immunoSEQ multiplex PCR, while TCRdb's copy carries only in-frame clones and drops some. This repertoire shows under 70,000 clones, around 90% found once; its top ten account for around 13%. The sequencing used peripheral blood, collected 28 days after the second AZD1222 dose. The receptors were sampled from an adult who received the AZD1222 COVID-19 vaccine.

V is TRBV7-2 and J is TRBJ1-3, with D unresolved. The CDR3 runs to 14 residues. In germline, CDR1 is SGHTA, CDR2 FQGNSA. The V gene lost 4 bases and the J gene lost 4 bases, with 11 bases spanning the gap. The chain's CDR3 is CASSSRSSGNTIYF. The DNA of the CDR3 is TGTGCCAGCAGCTCGAGGTCCTCCGGAAACACCATATATTTT. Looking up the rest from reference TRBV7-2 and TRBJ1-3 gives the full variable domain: GAGVSQSPSNKVTEKGKDVELRCDPISGHTALYWYRQSLGQGLEFLIYFQGNSAPDKSGLPSDRFSAERTGGSVSTLTIQRTQQEDSAVYLCASSSRSSGNTIYFGEGSWLTVV.

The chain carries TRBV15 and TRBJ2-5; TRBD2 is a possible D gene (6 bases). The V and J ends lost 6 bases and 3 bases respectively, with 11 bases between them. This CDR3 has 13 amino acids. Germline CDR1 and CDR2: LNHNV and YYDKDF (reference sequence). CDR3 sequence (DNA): TGTGCCACCAGGGACTATTCTGAAGAGACCCAGTACTTC. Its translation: CATRDYSEETQYF.

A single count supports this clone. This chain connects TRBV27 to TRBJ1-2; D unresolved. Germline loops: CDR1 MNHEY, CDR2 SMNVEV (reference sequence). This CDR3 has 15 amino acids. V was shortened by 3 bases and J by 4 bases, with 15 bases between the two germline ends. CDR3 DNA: TGTGCCAGCAGTTTTACGGGGAGTGGGGTCTATGGCTACACCTTC. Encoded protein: CASSFTGSGVYGYTF.

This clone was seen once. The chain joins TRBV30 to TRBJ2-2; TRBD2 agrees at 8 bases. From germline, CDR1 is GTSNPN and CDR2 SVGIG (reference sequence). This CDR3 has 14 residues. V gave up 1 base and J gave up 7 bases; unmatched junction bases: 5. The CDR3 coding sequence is TGTGCCTGGAGTGAAGGACTAGCAATCGGGGAGCTGTTTTTT. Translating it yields CAWSEGLAIGELFF.

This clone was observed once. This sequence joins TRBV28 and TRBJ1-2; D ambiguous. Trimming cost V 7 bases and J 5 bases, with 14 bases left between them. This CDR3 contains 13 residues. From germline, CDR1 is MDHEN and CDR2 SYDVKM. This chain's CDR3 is CASNSADRYGYTF. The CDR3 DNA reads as TGTGCCAGCAATTCAGCAGATCGGTATGGCTACACCTTC.

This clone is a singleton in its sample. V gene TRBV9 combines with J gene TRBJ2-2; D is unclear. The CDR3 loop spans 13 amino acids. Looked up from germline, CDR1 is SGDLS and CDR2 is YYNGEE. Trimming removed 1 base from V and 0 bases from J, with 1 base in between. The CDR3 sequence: CASSVTNTGELFF. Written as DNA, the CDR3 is TGTGCCAGCAGCGTAACGAACACCGGGGAGCTGTTTTTT. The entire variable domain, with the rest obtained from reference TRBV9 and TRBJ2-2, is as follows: DSGVTQTPKHLITATGQRVTLRCSPRSGDLSVYWYQQSLDQGLQFLIQYYNGEERAKGNILERFSAQQFPDLHSELNLSSLELGDSALYFCASSVTNTGELFFGEGSRLTVL.

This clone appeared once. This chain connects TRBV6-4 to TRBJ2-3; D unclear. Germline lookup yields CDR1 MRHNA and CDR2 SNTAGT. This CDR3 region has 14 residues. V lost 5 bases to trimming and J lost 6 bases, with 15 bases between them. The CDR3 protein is CASSRNDGVDTQYF. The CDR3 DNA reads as TGTGCCAGCAGTCGAAACGACGGAGTGGATACGCAGTATTTT.

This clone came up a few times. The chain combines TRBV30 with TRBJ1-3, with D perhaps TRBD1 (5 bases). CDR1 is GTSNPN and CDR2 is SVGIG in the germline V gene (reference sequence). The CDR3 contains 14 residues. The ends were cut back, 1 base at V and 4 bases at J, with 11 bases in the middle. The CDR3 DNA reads TGTGCCTGGAGTGAGAGGGGCTCGGGAAACACCATATATTTT. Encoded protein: CAWSERGSGNTIYF.

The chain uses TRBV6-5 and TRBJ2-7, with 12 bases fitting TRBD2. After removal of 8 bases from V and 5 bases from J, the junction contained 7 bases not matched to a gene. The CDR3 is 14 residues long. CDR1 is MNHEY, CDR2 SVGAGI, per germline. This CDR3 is CASDSSGRDDEQYF. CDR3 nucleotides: TGTGCCAGCGACTCTAGCGGGAGGGACGACGAGCAGTACTTC.

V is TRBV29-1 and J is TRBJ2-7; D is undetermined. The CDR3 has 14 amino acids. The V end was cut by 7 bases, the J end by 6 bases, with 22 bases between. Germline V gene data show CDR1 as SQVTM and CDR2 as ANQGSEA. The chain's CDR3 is CSASSPQISAEQYF. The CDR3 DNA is TGCAGCGCTTCCTCGCCCCAGATTTCTGCCGAGCAGTACTTC.

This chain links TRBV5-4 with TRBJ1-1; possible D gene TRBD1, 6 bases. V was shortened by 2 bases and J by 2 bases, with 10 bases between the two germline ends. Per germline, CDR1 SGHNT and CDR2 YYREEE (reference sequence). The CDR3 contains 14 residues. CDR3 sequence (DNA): TGTGCCAGCAGCTTAGCAGGGACAAACACTGAAGCTTTCTTT. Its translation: CASSLAGTNTEAFF.

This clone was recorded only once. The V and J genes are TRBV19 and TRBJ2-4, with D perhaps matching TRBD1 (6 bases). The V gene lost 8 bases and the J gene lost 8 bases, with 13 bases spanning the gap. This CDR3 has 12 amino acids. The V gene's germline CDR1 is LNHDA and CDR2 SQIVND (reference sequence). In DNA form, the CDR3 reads TGTGCCAGTGGGACGGACAGTGACATTCAGTACTTC. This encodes CASGTDSDIQYF.

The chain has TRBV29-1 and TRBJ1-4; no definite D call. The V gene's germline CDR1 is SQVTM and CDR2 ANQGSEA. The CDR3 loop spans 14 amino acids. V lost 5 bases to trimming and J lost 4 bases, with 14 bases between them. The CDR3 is CSVRPGVVNEKLFF. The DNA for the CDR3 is TGCAGCGTTAGACCCGGGGTGGTTAATGAAAAACTGTTTTTT.

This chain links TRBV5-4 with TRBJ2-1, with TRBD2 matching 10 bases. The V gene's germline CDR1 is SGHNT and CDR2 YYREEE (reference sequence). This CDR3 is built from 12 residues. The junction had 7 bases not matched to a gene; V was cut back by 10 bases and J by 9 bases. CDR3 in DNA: TGTGCCGCAGGGCTAGCGGGAGTTGAGCAGTTCTTC. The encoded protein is CAAGLAGVEQFF. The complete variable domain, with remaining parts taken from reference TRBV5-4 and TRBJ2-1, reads ETGVTQSPTHLIKTRGQQVTLRCSSQSGHNTVSWYQQALGQGPQFIFQYYREEENGRGNFPPRFSGLQFPNYSSELNVNALELDDSALYLCAAGLAGVEQFFGPGTRLTVL.

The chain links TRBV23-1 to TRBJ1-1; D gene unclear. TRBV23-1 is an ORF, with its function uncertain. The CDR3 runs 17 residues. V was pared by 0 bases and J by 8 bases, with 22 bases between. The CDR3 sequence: CASSQSNGHSLEGEAFF. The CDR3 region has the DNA TGCGCCAGCAGTCAATCGAATGGGCATAGTTTGGAGGGAGAAGCTTTCTTT.

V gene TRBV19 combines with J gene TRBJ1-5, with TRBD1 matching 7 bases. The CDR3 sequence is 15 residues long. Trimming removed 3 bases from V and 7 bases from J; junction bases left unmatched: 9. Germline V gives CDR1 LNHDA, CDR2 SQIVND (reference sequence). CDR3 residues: CASSITGERGQPQHF. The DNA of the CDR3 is TGTGCCAGTAGTATCACAGGGGAACGGGGGCAGCCCCAGCATTTT.

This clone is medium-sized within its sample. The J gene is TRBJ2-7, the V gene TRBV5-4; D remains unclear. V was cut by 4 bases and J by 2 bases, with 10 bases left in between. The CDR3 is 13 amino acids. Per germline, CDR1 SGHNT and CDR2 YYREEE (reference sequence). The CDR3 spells CASSVGTAYEQYF. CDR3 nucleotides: TGTGCCAGCAGCGTCGGCACAGCCTACGAGCAGTACTTC.

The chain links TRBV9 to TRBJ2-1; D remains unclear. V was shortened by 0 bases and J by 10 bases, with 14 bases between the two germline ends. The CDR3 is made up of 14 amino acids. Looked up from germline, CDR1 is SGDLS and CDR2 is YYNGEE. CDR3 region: CASSVAPPRGEQFF. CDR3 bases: TGTGCCAGCAGCGTAGCTCCCCCTCGAGGCGAGCAGTTCTTC. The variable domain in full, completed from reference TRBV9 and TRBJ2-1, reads DSGVTQTPKHLITATGQRVTLRCSPRSGDLSVYWYQQSLDQGLQFLIQYYNGEERAKGNILERFSAQQFPDLHSELNLSSLELGDSALYFCASSVAPPRGEQFFGPGTRLTVL.